The 10 T cell receptor beta chains below all came from one sample that was sequenced in a study of T-cell reconstitution after alpha-beta-depleted transplantation in children. Unique molecular identifiers featured in how the TCRbeta library was prepared. Via MiXCR, TCRdb re-called the PCR reads, giving one row per CDR3 protein. The table lists 45,000 to 55,000 distinct CDR3 sequences, 7.5% to 10% of them singletons. This specimen was PBMCs, mostly from graft donor cells, taken 60 days after TCRalphabeta/CD19-depleted stem cell transplant. The receptors originated from a male patient aged 2-9 years who had a stem cell transplant for chronic granulomatous disease, so the T cells may come from the graft donor.

In its sample, this clonotype was seen a few times. This sequence joins TRBV7-6 and TRBJ2-1; 9 bases map to TRBD2. The length of the CDR3 is 15 residues. Trimming removed 8 bases from V and 0 bases from J; junction bases left unmatched: 5. In germline, CDR1 is SGHVS, CDR2 FNYEAQ. The CDR3 DNA reads TGTGCCAGCGGCTATAGCGGGAGCTCCTACAATGAGCAGTTCTTC. Its translation is CASGYSGSSYNEQFF. Full variable domain (missing parts from reference TRBV7-6 and TRBJ2-1): GAGVSQSPRYKVTKRGQDVALRCDPISGHVSLYWYRQALGQGPEFLTYFNYEAQQDKSGLPNDRFSAERPEGSISTLTIQRTEQRDSAMYRCASGYSGSSYNEQFFGPGTRLTVL.

This chain joins TRBV18 and TRBJ2-3; D is unclear. The CDR3 totals 14 residues. CDR1 is KGHSH and CDR2 is LQKENI in the germline V gene. The V end was cut by 0 bases, the J end by 2 bases, with 6 bases between. This CDR3 reads CASSPPVPTDTQYF. The CDR3 region has the DNA TGTGCCAGCTCACCACCGGTCCCCACAGATACGCAGTATTTT.

This clonotype was recorded at least ten times. The chain has TRBV29-1 and TRBJ2-3; 8 nucleotides align to TRBD2. The germline CDR1 and CDR2 sequences are SQVTM and ANQGSEA. V was clipped by 1 base and J by 5 bases; unmatched bases: 11. The CDR3 is 16 residues long. CDR3 in amino acids: CSVEGISGSQKDTQYF. For the CDR3, the DNA is TGCAGCGTTGAAGGGATCAGCGGGAGCCAAAAAGATACGCAGTATTTT.

The table lists this clonotype with many counts. This chain connects TRBV20-1 to TRBJ1-4; 7 bases match TRBD1. The J segment lost 8 bases and the V segment lost 4 bases, leaving 7 bases of the junction unmatched. CDR1 is DFQATT, CDR2 SNEGSKA, per germline (reference sequence). CDR3 size: 13 residues. CDR3 in amino acids: CSAIDRVGEKLFF. Here the CDR3 DNA reads TGCAGTGCTATAGACAGGGTGGGCGAAAAACTGTTTTTT.

Ten or more counts support this clonotype. V and J are TRBV20-1 and TRBJ2-3; D uncertain. CDR1 is DFQATT and CDR2 is SNEGSKA in the germline V gene (reference sequence). This CDR3 contains 11 residues. CDR3 in amino acids: CRTEIGDTQYF. For the CDR3, the DNA is TGCAGGACTGAAATTGGAGATACGCAGTATTTT.

This clonotype was counted many times. This rearrangement joins TRBV6-2 or TRBV6-3 to TRBJ2-5, with D possibly being TRBD2 (5 bases). The CDR3 spans 13 residues. V shed 0 bases and J shed 4 bases, with 6 bases lying between them. Germline V lookup: CDR1 MNHEY, CDR2 SVGEGT. CDR3 DNA sequence: TGTGCCAGCAGTTACTCGGACTTAGAGACCCAGTACTTC. This encodes CASSYSDLETQYF.

The chain recombines TRBV20-1 with TRBJ2-1; no definite D call. V dropped 3 bases and J dropped 9 bases, with 9 bases sitting between them. Germline V lookup: CDR1 DFQATT, CDR2 SNEGSKA (reference sequence). The CDR3 sequence is 11 residues long. The CDR3 reads CSASVYSEQFF. The CDR3, as DNA: TGCAGTGCTAGCGTCTACTCTGAGCAGTTCTTC.

By proportion, this clonotype is medium-sized. The chain uses TRBV12-3 or TRBV12-4 and TRBJ2-7; D might be TRBD1 (5 bases). The CDR3 runs to 12 residues. With 7 bases removed from V and 2 bases from J, the gap between germline ends came to 9 bases. The CDR3 nucleotides read TGTGCCAGCACCCCAGGGACCTACGAGCAGTACTTC. Its protein product is CASTPGTYEQYF.

This clonotype was seen at least ten times. This chain connects TRBV11-2 to TRBJ1-1; D unclear. The CDR3 contains 14 residues. The ends were cut back, 1 base at V and 0 bases at J, with 6 bases in the middle. The V gene's germline CDR1 is SGHAT and CDR2 FQNNGV. The CDR3 loop reads CASSLGVVNTEAFF. DNA for the CDR3: TGTGCCAGCAGCTTAGGGGTGGTGAACACTGAAGCTTTCTTT.

The table lists this clonotype with many counts. This sequence joins TRBV20-1 and TRBJ2-3, with 12 positions matching TRBD1. Trimming cost V 5 bases and J 6 bases; bases outside gene matches: 6. The CDR3 is made up of 14 amino acids. Germline loops: CDR1 DFQATT, CDR2 SNEGSKA (reference sequence). CDR3 sequence reads: CSAQRDRGPDTQYF. The CDR3 region has the DNA TGCAGTGCTCAAAGGGACAGGGGGCCCGATACGCAGTATTTT.